The T cell receptor beta chain under discussion was sequenced for a study of beta chain features in type 1 diabetes. Study-wide results and limits: There was a possibility that cDNA sequencing over-represented cells with high TCR expression. All four CD4+ subsets from Type 1 diabetes patients carried moderately but significantly shorter TCRB CDR3s.

This clone turned up a few times. Its target is unknown. Each of the CD4+ naive, central memory, regulatory and stem cell-like memory populations was sorted via CD45RO/CCR7/CD25/CD127/CD95/CD27. The length of the CDR3 is 17 residues. In germline, CDR1 is LGHNA, CDR2 YSLEER. Losses at the gene ends were 1 base for V and 3 bases for J; bases not matched to a gene: 5. Since all of the isolated RNA was reverse transcribed, expressed TCRB transcripts were what got sequenced. TCRdb's copy holds only in-frame clones and misses some; the assay was immunoSEQ multiplex PCR. The table records more than 300,000 clones, 10% to 15% of them present only once.

The sequence was collected from a young woman with type 1 diabetes. The sample comprised naive CD4+ T cells from blood. The chain joins TRBV4-3 to TRBJ2-7, with 14 bases matching TRBD2. This CDR3 is CASSQGLGLAGDYEQYF. CDR3 coding DNA: TGCGCCAGCAGCCAAGGCCTGGGACTAGCGGGGGACTACGAGCAGTACTTC.